This T cell receptor (beta chain) was obtained from a study of CD8 T cells in ankylosing spondylitis. The study's findings and limits: Existing reports had already noted some motif variants in reactive arthritis synovial fluid and blood.

The authors made TCR beta libraries by quantitative 5'-RACE with molecular barcodes. TCRdb independently ran MiXCR on the 5' RACE reads; one entry per CDR3 protein. The sample holds about 270,000 distinct CDR3 sequences, under 35% seen once. This clonotype was observed a handful of times. Its antigen is as yet unknown. Germline values: CDR1 MNHEY, CDR2 SMNVEV (reference sequence). The V end lost 5 bases, the J end lost 6 bases, and 16 bases lay between the germline ends. This CDR3 contains 14 residues. The chain recombines TRBV27 with TRBJ1-2; possibly TRBD1 for D (6 bases). The sequencing sample was made of blood, either unsorted or a sorted T cell fraction (not recorded which). The clonotype originates from a male donor with ankylosing spondylitis or in good health (not recorded which). CDR3 sequence reads: CASSTRGGGNGYTF. In nucleotides, the CDR3 is TGTGCCAGCAGTACCCGGGGAGGGGGAAATGGCTACACCTTC.